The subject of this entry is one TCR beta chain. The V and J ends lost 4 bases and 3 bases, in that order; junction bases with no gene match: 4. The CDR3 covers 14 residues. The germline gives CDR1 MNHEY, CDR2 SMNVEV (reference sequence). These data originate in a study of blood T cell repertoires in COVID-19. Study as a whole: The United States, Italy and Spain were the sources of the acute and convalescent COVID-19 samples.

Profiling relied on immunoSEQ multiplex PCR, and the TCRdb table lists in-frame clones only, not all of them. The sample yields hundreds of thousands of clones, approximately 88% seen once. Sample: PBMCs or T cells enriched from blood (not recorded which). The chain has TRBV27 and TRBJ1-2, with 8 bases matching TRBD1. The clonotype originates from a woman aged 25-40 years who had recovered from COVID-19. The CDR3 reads CASSSGGADYGYTF. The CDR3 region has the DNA TGTGCCAGCAGTTCAGGGGGCGCGGACTATGGCTACACCTTC.